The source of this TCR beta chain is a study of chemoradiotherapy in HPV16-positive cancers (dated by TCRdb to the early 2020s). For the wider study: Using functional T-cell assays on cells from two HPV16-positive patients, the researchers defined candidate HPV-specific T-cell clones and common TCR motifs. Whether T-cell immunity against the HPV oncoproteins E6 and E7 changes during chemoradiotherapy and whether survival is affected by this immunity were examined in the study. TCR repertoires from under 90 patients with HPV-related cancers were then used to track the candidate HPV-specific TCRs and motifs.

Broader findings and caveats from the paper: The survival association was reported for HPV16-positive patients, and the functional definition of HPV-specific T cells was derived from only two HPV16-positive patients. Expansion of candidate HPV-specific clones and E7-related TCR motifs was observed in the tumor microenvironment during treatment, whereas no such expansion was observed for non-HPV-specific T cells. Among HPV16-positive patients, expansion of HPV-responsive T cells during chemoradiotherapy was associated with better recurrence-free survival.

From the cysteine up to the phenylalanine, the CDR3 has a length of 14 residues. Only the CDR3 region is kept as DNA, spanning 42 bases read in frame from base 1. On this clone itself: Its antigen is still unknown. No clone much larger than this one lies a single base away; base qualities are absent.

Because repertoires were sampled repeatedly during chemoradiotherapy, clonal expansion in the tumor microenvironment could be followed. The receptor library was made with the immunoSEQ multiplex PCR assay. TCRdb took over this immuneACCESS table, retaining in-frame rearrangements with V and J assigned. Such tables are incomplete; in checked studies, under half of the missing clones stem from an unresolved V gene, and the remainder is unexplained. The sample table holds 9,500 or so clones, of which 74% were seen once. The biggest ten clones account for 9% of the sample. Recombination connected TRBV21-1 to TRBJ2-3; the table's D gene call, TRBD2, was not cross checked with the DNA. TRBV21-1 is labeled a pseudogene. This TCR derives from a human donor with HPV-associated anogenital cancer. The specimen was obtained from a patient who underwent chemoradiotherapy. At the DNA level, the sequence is TGTGCCAGCAGTGAGGGCCGGGGCACAGATACGCAGTATTTT. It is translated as CASSEGRGTDTQYF.